The 13 T cell receptor beta chains reported below all come from one sample, sequenced in a study of cytomegalovirus exposure and HLA in healthy donors. The PCR employed 60 Vbeta primers together with 13 Jbeta primers. The method was immunoSEQ multiplex PCR; TCRdb's version includes in-frame clones alone and lacks a portion of them. The sample yields about 140,000 clones, 75% to 90% seen once. The sequencing input was PBMCs. The receptors here all came from a woman between 25 and 40 years old in good health and CMV-seronegative.

The chain recombines TRBV7-2 with TRBJ2-5; TRBD2 matches at 7 bases. The germline V gene has CDR1 SGHTA and CDR2 FQGNSA. CDR3 length: 17 amino acids. J gave up 4 bases and V 6 bases, and 17 bases lay outside the gene matches. The CDR3 DNA reads TGTGCCAGCAGTCCCCCGGCGGCATGGGGGGGAGGAGAGACCCAGTACTTC. This gives the protein CASSPPAAWGGGETQYF.

The gene calls are TRBV10-3 and TRBJ2-3; 10 bases agree with TRBD2. Germline V gene lookup returns CDR1 ENHRY and CDR2 SYGVKD. The CDR3 is made up of 14 amino acids. With V trimmed by 11 bases and J by 2 bases, 7 bases remained unmatched. CDR3 coding DNA: TGTGCCGGCAGGACTAGCGGAGACACAGATACGCAGTATTTT. Translation: CAGRTSGDTDTQYF.

CDR3 sequence (DNA): TGTGCCATCAGTGACTCGGGGACAACAGGGCAGTACTTC. Its protein product is CAISDSGTTGQYF. The rearrangement uses TRBV10-3 and TRBJ2-7, with a tentative D call TRBD1 (6 bases). The CDR3 length is 13 residues. V lost 3 bases and J 9 bases, leaving 15 bases between the germline ends. Looked up from germline, CDR1 is ENHRY and CDR2 is SYGVKD.

As DNA, the CDR3 is TGTGCCAGCCGTCTAGCGGGGGGACAAGAGACCCAGTACTTC. It yields the protein CASRLAGGQETQYF. The chain recombines TRBV6-1 with TRBJ2-5; 11 bases fit TRBD2. Germline V gene data show CDR1 as MNHNS and CDR2 as SASEGT. The trim removed 8 bases at V and 2 bases at J, leaving 4 bases unmatched. The length of the CDR3 is 14 residues.

The chain carries TRBV14 and TRBJ1-2, with D perhaps TRBD1 (6 bases). Trimming removed 2 bases at V and 8 bases at J, with 15 bases between. The CDR3 consists of 14 residues. Germline V gives CDR1 SGHDN, CDR2 FVKESK. CDR3 amino acids: CASSQQFRGTGYTF. As DNA, the CDR3 is TGTGCCAGCAGCCAACAGTTCAGGGGCACCGGCTACACCTTC.

The chain recombines TRBV7-2 with TRBJ2-7, with D perhaps TRBD1 (6 bases). Looked up from germline, CDR1 is SGHTA and CDR2 is FQGNSA. V was clipped by 1 base and J by 0 bases, with 13 bases between them. This CDR3 has 16 residues. For the CDR3, the DNA is TGTGCCAGCAGCTTAGTAGGTGGGACATCCTCCTACGAGCAGTACTTC. This translates into CASSLVGGTSSYEQYF.

This clone has just a few counts. This sequence joins TRBV4-1 and TRBJ1-1; the D gene is possibly TRBD1 (6 bases). The ends were cut back, 6 bases at V and 0 bases at J, with 14 bases in the middle. The germline gives CDR1 MGHRA, CDR2 YSYEKL. The CDR3 is 15 residues long. As DNA, the CDR3 is TGCGCCAGCAGTCTTGGGGGCTCCATGAACACTGAAGCTTTCTTT. This codes for CASSLGGSMNTEAFF.

CDR3 loop: CASPRTSGANTGELFF. CDR3 DNA sequence: TGTGCCAGCCCAAGGACTAGCGGGGCGAACACCGGGGAGCTGTTTTTT. The chain joins TRBV18 to TRBJ2-2; 12 nucleotides match TRBD2. Germline values: CDR1 KGHSH, CDR2 LQKENI. The V segment lost 8 bases and the J segment 0 bases; nucleotides outside the gene matches: 4. The CDR3 is 16 amino acids.

The V call is TRBV30, the J call TRBJ2-7; D not resolved. The V gene's germline CDR1 is GTSNPN and CDR2 SVGIG (reference sequence). CDR3 length equals 12 residues. Trimming cost V 2 bases and J 5 bases, with 10 bases left between them. The CDR3, as DNA: TGTGCCTGGAGTCCGGGTTCTGACGAGCAGTACTTC. Translated, it gives CAWSPGSDEQYF.

This clone occurred a few times. The chain joins TRBV28 to TRBJ1-5; 7 bases line up with TRBD1. There are 15 residues in the CDR3. Germline V gene lookup returns CDR1 MDHEN and CDR2 SYDVKM. V gave up 4 bases and J gave up 5 bases; unmatched junction bases: 8. DNA of the CDR3: TGTGCCAGCAGTTACCCGGGGCAGGGGGATCAGCCCCAGCATTTT. Amino acid sequence: CASSYPGQGDQPQHF.

The chain recombines TRBV7-7 with TRBJ2-7, with a weak D call TRBD2 (5 bases). Germline loops: CDR1 SSHAT, CDR2 FNYEAQ (reference sequence). Trimming pared 5 bases from V and 4 bases from J, leaving 12 bases between. The CDR3 runs 13 residues. The chain's CDR3 is CASSPRGGYEQYF. CDR3 sequence (DNA): TGTGCCAGCAGCCCGCGCGGCGGGTACGAGCAGTACTTC.

This clone was recorded a few times. The V gene is TRBV18, the J gene TRBJ2-3, with D maybe TRBD1 (5 bases). In germline, CDR1 is KGHSH, CDR2 LQKENI. The CDR3 has 13 residues. V shed 4 bases and J shed 5 bases, with 10 bases lying between them. In DNA form, the CDR3 reads TGTGCCAGCTCACTGGACAAGGAAGATACGCAGTATTTT. Encoded protein: CASSLDKEDTQYF.

V gene TRBV7-2 combines with J gene TRBJ1-1; 7 bases align to TRBD1. Germline CDR1 reads SGHTA; CDR2 reads FQGNSA. V was pared by 5 bases and J by 6 bases, with 18 bases of the junction left unmatched. This CDR3 has 17 residues. The CDR3 nucleotides read TGTGCCAGCAGCCAGGGGGGTGGGGCAGGGGAATATGCTGAAGCTTTCTTT. Its translation: CASSQGGGAGEYAEAFF.